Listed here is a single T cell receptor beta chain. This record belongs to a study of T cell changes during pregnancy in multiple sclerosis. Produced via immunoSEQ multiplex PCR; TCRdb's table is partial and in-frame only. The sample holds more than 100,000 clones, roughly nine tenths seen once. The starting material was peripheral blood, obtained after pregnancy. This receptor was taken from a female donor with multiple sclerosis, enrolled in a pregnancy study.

In DNA form, the CDR3 reads TGTGCCAGTATACTGGGGAGAGCTTTCTTT. Its translation: CASILGRAFF. V gene TRBV19 combines with J gene TRBJ1-1; D uncertain. The CDR3 spans 10 residues. Germline V gene lookup returns CDR1 LNHDA and CDR2 SQIVND (reference sequence). V gave up 7 bases and J gave up 10 bases, with 10 bases separating them.